The subject of this entry is one T cell receptor (beta chain). These data come from a study of blood T cell repertoires in COVID-19. The overall study: In each case, the material was cDNA or gDNA derived from T cells, B-cell-depleted T cells, or PBMCs.

Assay: immunoSEQ multiplex PCR; the TCRdb copy retains only in-frame clones and omits some. Of some 220,000 clones listed, around 86% are singletons. The sequenced material came from PBMCs or T cells enriched from blood (not recorded which). The origin of this receptor is a woman aged 40 to 50 with acute COVID-19.

In DNA form, the CDR3 reads TGCGCCAGCAGCCAGAAGCTAGCGGGGTTCACAGATACGCAGTATTTT. Residues: CASSQKLAGFTDTQYF. The gene calls are TRBV4-1 and TRBJ2-3; TRBD2 matches at 9 bases. Germline loops: CDR1 MGHRA, CDR2 YSYEKL. There are 16 residues in the CDR3. Trimming removed 3 bases from V and 2 bases from J; junction bases left unmatched: 6.